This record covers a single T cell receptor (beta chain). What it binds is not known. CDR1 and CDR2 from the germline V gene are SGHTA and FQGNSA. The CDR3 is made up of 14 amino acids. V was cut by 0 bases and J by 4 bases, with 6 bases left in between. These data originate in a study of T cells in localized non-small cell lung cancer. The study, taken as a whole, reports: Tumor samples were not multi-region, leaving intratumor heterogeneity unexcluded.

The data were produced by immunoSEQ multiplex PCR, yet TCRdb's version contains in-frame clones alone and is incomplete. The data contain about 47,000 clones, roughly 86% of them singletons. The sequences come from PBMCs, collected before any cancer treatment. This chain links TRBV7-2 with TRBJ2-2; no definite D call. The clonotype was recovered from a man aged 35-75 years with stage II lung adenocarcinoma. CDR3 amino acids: CASSLAESTGELFF. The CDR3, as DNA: TGTGCCAGCAGCTTAGCCGAGAGCACCGGGGAGCTGTTTTTT. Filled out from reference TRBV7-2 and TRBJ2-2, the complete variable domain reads GAGVSQSPSNKVTEKGKDVELRCDPISGHTALYWYRQSLGQGLEFLIYFQGNSAPDKSGLPSDRFSAERTGGSVSTLTIQRTQQEDSAVYLCASSLAESTGELFFGEGSRLTVL.